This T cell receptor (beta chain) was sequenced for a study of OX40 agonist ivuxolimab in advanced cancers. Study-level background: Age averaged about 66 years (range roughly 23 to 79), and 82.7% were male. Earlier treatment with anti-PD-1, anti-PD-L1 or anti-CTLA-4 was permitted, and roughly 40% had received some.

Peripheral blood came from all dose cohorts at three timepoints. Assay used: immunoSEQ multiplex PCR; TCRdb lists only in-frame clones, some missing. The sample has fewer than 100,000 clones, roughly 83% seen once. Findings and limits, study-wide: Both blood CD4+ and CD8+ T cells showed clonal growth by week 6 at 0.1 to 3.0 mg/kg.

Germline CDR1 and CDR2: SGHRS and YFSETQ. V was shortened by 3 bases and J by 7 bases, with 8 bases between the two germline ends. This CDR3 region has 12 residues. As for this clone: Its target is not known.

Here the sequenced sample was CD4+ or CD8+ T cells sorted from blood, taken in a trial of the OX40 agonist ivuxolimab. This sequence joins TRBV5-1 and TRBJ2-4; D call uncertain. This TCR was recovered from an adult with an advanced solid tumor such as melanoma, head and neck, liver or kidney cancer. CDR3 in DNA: TGCGCCAGCAGCTCCCCGCGGAACATTCAGTACTTC. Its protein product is CASSSPRNIQYF. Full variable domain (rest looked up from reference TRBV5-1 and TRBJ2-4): KAGVTQTPRYLIKTRGQQVTLSCSPISGHRSVSWYQQTPGQGLQFLFEYFSETQRNKGNFPGRFSGRQFSNSRSEMNVSTLELGDSALYLCASSSPRNIQYFGAGTRLSVL.